A selection of T cell receptor beta chains follows, all from one sample in a study of T cell repertoires in cytomegalovirus infection. TCRdb itself ran the reads through MiXCR, one entry per CDR3 protein. Of some 200,000 distinct CDR3 sequences listed, roughly 9% are singletons. Sequencing was performed on PBMCs. The receptor set was obtained from a human donor in good health (CMV status not recorded). Some clones in this sample may be carry-over from other donors' samples. Both conserved end residues are trimmed from each CDR3.

v_gene: TRBV7-2; CDR3aa: ASSPGPAAGNTIY
v_gene: TRBV20-1; CDR3aa: SARQGQGRGEPQH
v_gene: TRBV19; CDR3aa: ASSGTGAKNEQF
v_gene: TRBV29-1; CDR3aa: SGRGGGYTEAF
v_gene: TRBV27; CDR3aa: ASSLSPGGETQY
v_gene: TRBV7-2; CDR3aa: ASSLVALAGGVNEQF
v_gene: TRBV12-3/TRBV12-4; CDR3aa: ASSLYGGTSGANVLT
v_gene: TRBV20-1; CDR3aa: SARDGWESSYEQY
v_gene: TRBV5-5; CDR3aa: ASTRRDRRIPSYEQY
v_gene: TRBV2; CDR3aa: ASSVQREVWETQY
v_gene: TRBV4-3; CDR3aa: ASSQDLERGVSPLH
v_gene: TRBV7-9; CDR3aa: ASSLGDASNQPQH
v_gene: TRBV12-3/TRBV12-4; CDR3aa: ATRWTPNTGELF
v_gene: TRBV7-2; CDR3aa: ASSSRGSQNEKLF
v_gene: TRBV24-1; CDR3aa: ATSDFGSNQPQH
v_gene: TRBV28; CDR3aa: ASSLTLAGVNEQF
v_gene: TRBV28; CDR3aa: ASSTSGETRTDTQY
v_gene: TRBV27; CDR3aa: ASTTLSRGTTNEKLF
v_gene: TRBV7-4; CDR3aa: ASSPREINYGYT
v_gene: TRBV6-5; CDR3aa: ASSYKQDNEQF
v_gene: TRBV20-1; CDR3aa: SAPSRGTSTDTQY
v_gene: TRBV6-2/TRBV6-3; CDR3aa: ASSSVFQNTEAF
v_gene: TRBV7-2; CDR3aa: ASSLAAPINTGELF
v_gene: TRBV7-3; CDR3aa: ASSMGLAYNEQF
v_gene: TRBV5-5; CDR3aa: ASSLEGGGTGELF
v_gene: TRBV7-9; CDR3aa: ASSLGQGSTDTQY
v_gene: TRBV24-1; CDR3aa: ATSQTDTQY
v_gene: TRBV11-2; CDR3aa: ASSTFFGDGYT
v_gene: TRBV28; CDR3aa: ASTWGSGRNEQF
v_gene: TRBV11-1; CDR3aa: ASSKGLAGGRSNNEQF
v_gene: TRBV19; CDR3aa: ATFTGQSFLGYT
v_gene: TRBV4-1; CDR3aa: ASSQGGSNQPQH
v_gene: TRBV28; CDR3aa: ASRVGRNQPQH
v_gene: TRBV20-1; CDR3aa: SARGQGVHSPLH
v_gene: TRBV6-6; CDR3aa: ASSYLDLQETQY
v_gene: TRBV7-9; CDR3aa: ASSLDWTGVGQPQH
v_gene: TRBV7-2; CDR3aa: ASSLAGSNSYEQY
v_gene: TRBV7-2; CDR3aa: ASSLVGGSTDTQY
v_gene: TRBV6-1; CDR3aa: ASSEWKGPPRSGNTIY
v_gene: TRBV7-8; CDR3aa: ASSANLGGYNEQF
v_gene: TRBV10-3; CDR3aa: AISDPQGAGTEAF
v_gene: TRBV7-9; CDR3aa: ASSSGLAGGSGANVLT
v_gene: TRBV15; CDR3aa: ATSREGTTAF
v_gene: TRBV6-8; CDR3aa: ASSYSKFGWSPLH
v_gene: TRBV29-1; CDR3aa: SVGGTGELF
v_gene: TRBV10-3; CDR3aa: AIRVHPGQGLNTGELF
v_gene: TRBV7-2; CDR3aa: ASSLERTLTDTQY
v_gene: TRBV28; CDR3aa: ASSLSSMGYT
v_gene: TRBV15; CDR3aa: ATSRGQGADEQY
v_gene: TRBV14; CDR3aa: ASSQERGTGGNEQY
v_gene: TRBV7-2; CDR3aa: ASSLGLGYT
v_gene: TRBV19; CDR3aa: ASSIGKINYGYT
v_gene: TRBV19; CDR3aa: ATPRTGNTGELF
v_gene: TRBV7-2; CDR3aa: ASSQAQGVRGGYT
v_gene: TRBV7-2; CDR3aa: ASSLRTSGAGEQF
v_gene: TRBV7-9; CDR3aa: ASSLSPGLSTDTQY
v_gene: TRBV15; CDR3aa: ATSRATGISNYGYT
v_gene: TRBV20-1; CDR3aa: SARVPSGGATETQY